This TCR beta chain originates from a study of shared clonotypes between healthy human individuals. Study-level points and caveats: Larger estimated richness was generally recorded for naive subsets relative to memory subsets. Donors were few, which limited the genetic and exposure-history diversity represented.

This table comes from immunoSEQ multiplex PCR, and its TCRdb copy is limited to in-frame clones, with some not included. The sample holds some 2 million clones, approximately 94% seen once. CD8 cells regarded as naive lacked CD45RO, were positively chosen for CCR7, and omitted terminally differentiated effector memory CD45RA+ cells. Regarding this clone: No antigen is known for it.

Sample: naive CD8+ T cells sorted from blood. The clonotype comes from a man aged 18-30 years in good health.

The CDR3 coding sequence is TGTGCCAGCAGCTCCCAGAACGAAGGTGAAAAACTGTTTTTT. This translates into CASSSQNEGEKLFF. V usage is TRBV7-9 and J usage is TRBJ1-4; D not certain. The CDR3 runs to 14 residues. V lost 4 bases, J lost 7 bases, and 13 bases lay in between. Germline V gene sequence: CDR1 SEHNR, CDR2 FQNEAQ (reference sequence).